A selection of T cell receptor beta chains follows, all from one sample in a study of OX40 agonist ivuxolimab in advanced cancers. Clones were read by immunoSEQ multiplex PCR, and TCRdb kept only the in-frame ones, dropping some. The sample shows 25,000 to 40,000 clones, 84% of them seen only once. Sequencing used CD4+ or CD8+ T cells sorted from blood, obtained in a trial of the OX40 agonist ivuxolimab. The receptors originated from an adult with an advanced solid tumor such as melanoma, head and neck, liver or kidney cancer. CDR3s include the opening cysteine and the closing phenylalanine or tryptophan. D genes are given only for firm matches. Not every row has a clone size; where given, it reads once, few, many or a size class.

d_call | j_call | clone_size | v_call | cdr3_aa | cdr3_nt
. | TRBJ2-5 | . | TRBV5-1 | CASNTEGYETQYF | TGCGCCAGCAATACCGAGGGGTATGAGACCCAGTACTTC
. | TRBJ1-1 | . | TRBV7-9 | CASSSRPYEAFF | TGTGCCAGCAGTTCTAGGCCATACGAAGCTTTCTTT
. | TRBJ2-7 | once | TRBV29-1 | CSAMQGNYEQYF | TGCAGCGCGATGCAGGGCAACTACGAGCAGTACTTC
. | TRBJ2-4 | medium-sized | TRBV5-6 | CASTGTLAKNIQYF | TGTGCCAGCACAGGGACCTTAGCCAAAAACATTCAGTACTTC
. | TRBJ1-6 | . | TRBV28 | CASSLTGTGNSPLHF | TGTGCCAGCAGTTTAACGGGGACTGGCAATTCACCCCTCCACTTT
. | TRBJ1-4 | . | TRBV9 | CASSVAGEGKKLFF | TGTGCCAGCAGCGTAGCTGGGGAAGGAAAAAAACTGTTTTTT
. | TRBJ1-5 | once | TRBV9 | CARSGGGGEEPQHF | TGTGCCCGCAGTGGGGGCGGGGGGGAAGAGCCCCAGCATTTT
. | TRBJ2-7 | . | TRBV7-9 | CASSSLAPGDLGYEQYF | TGTGCCAGCAGCTCCCTAGCCCCAGGGGACCTCGGCTACGAGCAGTACTTC
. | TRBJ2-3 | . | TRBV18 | CASSPVEGRDTQYF | TGTGCCAGCTCACCAGTCGAAGGCCGAGATACGCAGTATTTT
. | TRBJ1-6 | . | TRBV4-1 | CASSQVADKLSSYNSPLHF | TGCGCCAGCAGCCAAGTCGCGGACAAGTTAAGCTCCTATAATTCACCCCTCCACTTT
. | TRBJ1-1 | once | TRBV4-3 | CASSLMGAMNTEAFF | TGCGCCAGCAGCCTCATGGGGGCCATGAACACTGAAGCTTTCTTT
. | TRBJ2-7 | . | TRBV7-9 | CASSYPGGHEQYF | TGTGCCAGCAGCTACCCGGGGGGCCACGAGCAGTACTTC
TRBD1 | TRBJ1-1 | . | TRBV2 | CANPGTGHNEAFF | TGTGCCAATCCCGGGACAGGACACAATGAAGCTTTCTTT
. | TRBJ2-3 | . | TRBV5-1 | CASSLDRAGGTDTQYF | TGCGCCAGCAGCTTGGACAGGGCGGGAGGCACAGATACGCAGTATTTT
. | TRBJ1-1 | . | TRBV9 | CASSEGTLRNGEAFF | TGTGCCAGCAGCGAAGGGACACTTAGAAACGGTGAAGCTTTCTTT
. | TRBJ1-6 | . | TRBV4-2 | CASSQEGTRSPLHF | TGTGCCAGCAGCCAAGAAGGGACTAGGTCACCCCTCCACTTT
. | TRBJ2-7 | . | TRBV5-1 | CASSLEPAYEQYF | TGCGCCAGCAGCTTGGAGCCGGCTTACGAGCAGTACTTC
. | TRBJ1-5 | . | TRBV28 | CASTLRRGWRNQPQHF | TGTGCCAGTACCCTGAGAAGGGGTTGGCGCAATCAGCCCCAGCATTTT
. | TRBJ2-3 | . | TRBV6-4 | CASSDGGATDTQYF | TGTGCCAGCAGTGACGGGGGGGCCACAGATACGCAGTATTTT
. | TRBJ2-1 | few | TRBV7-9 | CASSYLLAVNEQFF | TGTGCCAGCAGCTATCTGCTCGCGGTCAATGAGCAGTTCTTC
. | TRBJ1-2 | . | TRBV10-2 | CASSESRGSGYTF | TGCGCCAGCAGTGAGTCTCGAGGATCTGGCTACACCTTC
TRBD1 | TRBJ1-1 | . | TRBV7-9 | CASSPGQGNTEAFF | TGTGCCAGCAGCCCGGGACAGGGGAACACTGAAGCTTTCTTT
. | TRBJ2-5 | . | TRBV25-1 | CASSEIPSGEETQYF | TGTGCCAGCAGTGAAATACCGTCAGGGGAAGAGACCCAGTACTTC
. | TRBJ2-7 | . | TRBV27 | CASSLWLAPSYEQYF | TGTGCCAGCAGTTTATGGCTAGCCCCCTCCTACGAGCAGTACTTC
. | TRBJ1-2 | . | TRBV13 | CASSLSLQPGGYTF | TGTGCCAGCAGCCTTAGTCTACAGCCGGGGGGCTACACCTTC
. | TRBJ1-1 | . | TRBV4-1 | CASSQETFNTEAFF | TGCGCCAGCAGCCAAGAGACTTTTAACACTGAAGCTTTCTTT
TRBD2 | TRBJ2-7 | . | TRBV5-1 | CASSLRAGGSLEEQYF | TGCGCCAGCAGCTTGAGAGCGGGGGGGAGCTTGGAGGAGCAGTACTTC
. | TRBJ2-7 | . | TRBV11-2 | CASSLDWGSGSYEQYF | TGTGCCAGCAGCTTAGATTGGGGGAGTGGGTCCTACGAGCAGTACTTC
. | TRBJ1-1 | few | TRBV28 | CASIDSGGTEAFF | TGTGCCAGCATTGACAGTGGAGGGACTGAAGCTTTCTTT
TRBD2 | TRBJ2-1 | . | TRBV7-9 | CASSLGRAGSYEQFF | TGTGCCAGCAGCTTAGGTCGAGCGGGGTCCTATGAGCAGTTCTTC